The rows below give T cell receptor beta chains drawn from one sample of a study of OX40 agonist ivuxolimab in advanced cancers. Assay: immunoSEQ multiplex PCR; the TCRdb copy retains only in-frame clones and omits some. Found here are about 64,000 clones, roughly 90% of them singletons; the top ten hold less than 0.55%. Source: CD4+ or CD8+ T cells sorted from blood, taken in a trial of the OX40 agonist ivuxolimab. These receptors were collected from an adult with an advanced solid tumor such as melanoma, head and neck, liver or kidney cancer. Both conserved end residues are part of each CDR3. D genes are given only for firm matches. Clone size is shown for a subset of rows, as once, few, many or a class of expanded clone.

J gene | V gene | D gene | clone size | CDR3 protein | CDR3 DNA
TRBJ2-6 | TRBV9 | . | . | CASSALSSTSGANVLTF | TGTGCCAGCAGCGCCCTATCCAGTACCTCTGGGGCCAACGTCCTGACTTTC
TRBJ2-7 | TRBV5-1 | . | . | CASSLRQNYEQYF | TGCGCCAGCAGCTTGAGGCAGAACTACGAGCAGTACTTC
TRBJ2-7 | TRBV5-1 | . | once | CASSLERATGSYEQYF | TGCGCCAGCAGCTTGGAGCGGGCGACGGGGTCCTACGAGCAGTACTTC
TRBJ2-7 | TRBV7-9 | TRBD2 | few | CASSPGLAGETEQYF | TGTGCCAGCAGCCCCGGACTAGCGGGAGAAACCGAGCAGTACTTC
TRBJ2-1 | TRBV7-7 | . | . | CASSQDSDNEQFF | TGTGCCAGCAGTCAAGACTCAGACAATGAGCAGTTCTTC
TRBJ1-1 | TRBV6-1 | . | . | CASSETLMNTEAFF | TGTGCCAGCAGTGAGACACTAATGAACACTGAAGCTTTCTTT
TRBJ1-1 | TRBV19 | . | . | CASSITLIRAGTPLGTEAFF | TGTGCCAGTAGTATAACCCTCATCAGGGCAGGAACCCCTTTGGGCACTGAAGCTTTCTTT
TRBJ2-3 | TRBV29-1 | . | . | CSAGLVGDTQYF | TGCAGCGCCGGACTGGTGGGGGATACGCAGTATTTT
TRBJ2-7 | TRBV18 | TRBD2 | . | CASSIATSRISYEQYF | TGTGCCAGCTCAATCGCGACTAGCCGTATCTCCTACGAGCAGTACTTC
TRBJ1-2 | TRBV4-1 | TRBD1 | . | CASSQPTGEENYGYTF | TGCGCCAGCAGCCAACCAACAGGGGAAGAAAACTATGGCTACACCTTC
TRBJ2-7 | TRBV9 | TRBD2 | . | CASSAGTSAYEQYF | TGTGCCAGCAGCGCCGGGACTAGCGCCTACGAGCAGTACTTC
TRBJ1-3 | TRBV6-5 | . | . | CASSYSWVSGNTIYF | TGTGCCAGCAGTTACTCGTGGGTCTCTGGAAACACCATATATTTT
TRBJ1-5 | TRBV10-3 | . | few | CAISESAGDQPQHF | TGTGCCATCAGTGAGTCCGCGGGGGATCAGCCCCAGCATTTT
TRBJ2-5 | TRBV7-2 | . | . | CASSSRLLTQETQYF | TGTGCCAGCAGCTCCCGACTTTTAACCCAAGAGACCCAGTACTTC
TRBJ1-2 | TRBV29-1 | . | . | CSTKDSNYGYTF | TGCAGCACTAAGGACAGTAACTATGGCTACACCTTC
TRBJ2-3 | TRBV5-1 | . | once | CASSLAVGTDTQYF | TGCGCCAGCAGCTTGGCAGTCGGCACAGATACGCAGTATTTT
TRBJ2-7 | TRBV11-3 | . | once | CASSFPSRGLGDEQYF | TGTGCCAGCAGCTTCCCCTCTCGGGGATTGGGCGACGAGCAGTACTTC
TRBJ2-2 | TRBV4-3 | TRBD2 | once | CASSVGNSGSANTGELFF | TGCGCCAGCAGCGTGGGGAATAGCGGGAGTGCGAACACCGGGGAGCTGTTTTTT
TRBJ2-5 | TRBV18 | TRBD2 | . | CASSPGLAGRQETQYF | TGTGCCAGCTCACCGGGACTAGCGGGACGCCAAGAGACCCAGTACTTC
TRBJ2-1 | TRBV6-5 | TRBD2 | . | CASRSSGGTNNEQFF | TGTGCCAGCAGATCCAGCGGGGGGACAAACAATGAGCAGTTCTTC
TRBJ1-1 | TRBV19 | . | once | CASSGAWGSTEAFF | TGTGCCAGTAGTGGGGCCTGGGGGAGCACTGAAGCTTTCTTT
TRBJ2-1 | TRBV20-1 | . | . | CSATDLRTQFF | TGCAGTGCTACCGACCTGCGCACGCAGTTCTTC
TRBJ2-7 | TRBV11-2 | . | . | CASSLEEYSYEQYF | TGTGCCAGCAGCTTAGAGGAGTACTCCTACGAGCAGTACTTC
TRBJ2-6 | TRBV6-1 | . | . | CAIERAYSGANVLTF | TGTGCCATTGAGAGGGCATACTCTGGGGCCAACGTCCTGACTTTC
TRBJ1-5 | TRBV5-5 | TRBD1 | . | CASSGGQSGYSNQPQHF | TGTGCCAGCAGCGGGGGACAGAGCGGTTATAGCAATCAGCCCCAGCATTTT
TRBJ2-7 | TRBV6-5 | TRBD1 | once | CASRTGGFSYEQYF | TGTGCCAGCAGAACAGGGGGCTTCTCCTACGAGCAGTACTTC
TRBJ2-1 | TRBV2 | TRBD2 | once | CASTWTSGRSYNEQFF | TGTGCCAGCACCTGGACTAGCGGACGCTCCTACAATGAGCAGTTCTTC
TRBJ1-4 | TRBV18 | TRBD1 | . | CASSPKGQGAAEKLFF | TGTGCCAGCTCACCTAAGGGACAGGGGGCGGCTGAAAAACTGTTTTTT
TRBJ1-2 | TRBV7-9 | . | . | CASSLVGRTNYGYTF | TGTGCCAGCAGCTTAGTCGGCAGAACTAACTATGGCTACACCTTC
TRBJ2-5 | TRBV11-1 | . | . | CASSLALAGTQYF | TGTGCCAGCAGCTTAGCCCTTGCCGGGACCCAGTACTTC
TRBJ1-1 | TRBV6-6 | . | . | CASRTDGISNTEAFF | TGTGCCAGCAGGACGGACGGGATTTCGAACACTGAAGCTTTCTTT
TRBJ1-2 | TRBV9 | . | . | CASSPETADGYTF | TGTGCCAGCAGCCCGGAGACAGCGGACGGCTACACCTTC
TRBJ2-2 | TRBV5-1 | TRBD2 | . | CASSLLAGGPRAGELFF | TGCGCCAGCAGCTTGCTAGCGGGAGGGCCGAGGGCCGGGGAGCTGTTTTTT
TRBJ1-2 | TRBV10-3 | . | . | CAIGGVGGYGYTF | TGTGCCATCGGTGGGGTGGGTGGATATGGCTACACCTTC
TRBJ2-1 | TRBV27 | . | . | CASSLLGRQPYNEQFF | TGTGCCAGCAGTTTATTAGGCAGGCAGCCCTACAATGAGCAGTTCTTC
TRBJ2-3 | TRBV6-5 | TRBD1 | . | CASSYLGQGRTDTQYF | TGTGCCAGCAGTTACCTGGGACAGGGACGCACAGATACGCAGTATTTT
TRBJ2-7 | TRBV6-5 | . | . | CASSYSGRGPYEQYF | TGTGCCAGCAGTTACTCGGGGCGGGGCCCCTACGAGCAGTACTTC
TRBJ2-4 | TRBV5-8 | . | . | CASSYRDSPAKNIQYF | TGTGCCAGCAGCTACCGGGACTCTCCAGCCAAAAACATTCAGTACTTC
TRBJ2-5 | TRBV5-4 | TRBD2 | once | CASSLAGVEETQYF | TGTGCCAGCAGCCTAGCGGGAGTCGAGGAGACCCAGTACTTC
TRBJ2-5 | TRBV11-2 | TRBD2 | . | CASSPASGRAQETQYF | TGTGCCAGCAGTCCAGCCAGCGGGAGAGCCCAAGAGACCCAGTACTTC
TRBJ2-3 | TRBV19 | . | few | CASSDKVSTDTQYF | TGTGCCAGTAGTGACAAGGTTAGCACAGATACGCAGTATTTT
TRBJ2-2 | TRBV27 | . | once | CASSSQPNTGELFF | TGTGCCAGCAGTTCCCAACCTAACACCGGGGAGCTGTTTTTT
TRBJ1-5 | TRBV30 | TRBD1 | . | CAWGTGGHQPQHF | TGTGCCTGGGGGACAGGGGGCCATCAGCCCCAGCATTTT
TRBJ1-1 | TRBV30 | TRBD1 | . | CAWSVTGGTEAFF | TGTGCCTGGAGTGTCACAGGGGGCACTGAAGCTTTCTTT
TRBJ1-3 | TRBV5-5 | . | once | CASSLTGGGTGNTIYF | TGTGCCAGCAGCTTGACTGGAGGGGGAACTGGAAACACCATATATTTT
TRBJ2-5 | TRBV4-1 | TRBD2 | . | CASSQHFGAGGETQYF | TGCGCCAGCAGCCAACACTTCGGGGCGGGAGGGGAGACCCAGTACTTC
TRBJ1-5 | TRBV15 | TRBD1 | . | CATSILRDRYNSNQPQHF | TGTGCCACCAGCATCCTCAGGGACAGATACAATAGCAATCAGCCCCAGCATTTT
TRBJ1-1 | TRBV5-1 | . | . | CASSLAREKNTEAFF | TGCGCCAGCAGCTTGGCCCGGGAGAAGAACACTGAAGCTTTCTTT
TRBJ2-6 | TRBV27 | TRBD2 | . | CASSLMPSGSSGANVLTF | TGTGCCAGCAGTTTAATGCCTAGCGGGAGCTCTGGGGCCAACGTCCTGACTTTC
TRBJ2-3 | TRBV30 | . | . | CAWSVGVGGIPDTQYF | TGTGCCTGGAGTGTTGGGGTAGGCGGAATCCCAGATACGCAGTATTTT
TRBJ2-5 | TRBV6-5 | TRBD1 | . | CASSYSRLWTGETQYF | TGTGCCAGCAGTTACTCGCGCCTCTGGACAGGAGAGACCCAGTACTTC